Included here is one T cell receptor (beta chain) sequence, with context. Its matching antigen is unknown. TCRdb fed the RT-PCR reads into MiXCR, producing one record per CDR3 protein. The data show about 780,000 distinct CDR3 sequences, around 18% seen once. The data are from a study of response to subunit inactivated influenza vaccine. Study-level findings and limits: The authors suggested that few new T cells are recruited per seasonal influenza vaccination.

The sample consisted of PBMCs from blood, taken around 5 days after vaccination. The sequence came from a man over 45 who received an inactivated influenza vaccine.

The CDR3 bases are TGTGCCAGCAGTCCAATATCCCACCAGGGGCTGACCACTGAAGCTTTCTTT. Translated, it gives CASSPISHQGLTTEAFF. V usage is TRBV27 and J usage is TRBJ1-1; D may be TRBD1 (6 bases). There are 17 residues in the CDR3. The germline V gene has CDR1 MNHEY and CDR2 SMNVEV (reference sequence). Trimming removed 5 bases from V and 4 bases from J, with 23 bases in between.